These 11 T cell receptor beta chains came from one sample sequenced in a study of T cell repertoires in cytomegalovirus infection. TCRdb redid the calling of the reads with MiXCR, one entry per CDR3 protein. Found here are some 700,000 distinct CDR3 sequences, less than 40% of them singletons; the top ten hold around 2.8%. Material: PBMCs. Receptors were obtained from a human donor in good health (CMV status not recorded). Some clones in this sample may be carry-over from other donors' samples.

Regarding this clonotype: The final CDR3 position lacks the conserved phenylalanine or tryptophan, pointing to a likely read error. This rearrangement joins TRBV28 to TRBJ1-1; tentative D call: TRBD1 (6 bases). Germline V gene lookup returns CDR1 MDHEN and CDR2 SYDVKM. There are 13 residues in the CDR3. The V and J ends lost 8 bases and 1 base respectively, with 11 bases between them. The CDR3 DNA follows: TGTGCCAGCGGCTTGACAGGGAACACTGAAGCTTTCTCT. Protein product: CASGLTGNTEAFS.

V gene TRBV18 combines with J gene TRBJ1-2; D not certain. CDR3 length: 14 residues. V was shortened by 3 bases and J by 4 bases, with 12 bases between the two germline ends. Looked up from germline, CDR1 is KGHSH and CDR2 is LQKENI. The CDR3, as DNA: TGTGCCAGCTCACCGACTAAAGACCTCTATGGCTACACCTTC. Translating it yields CASSPTKDLYGYTF.

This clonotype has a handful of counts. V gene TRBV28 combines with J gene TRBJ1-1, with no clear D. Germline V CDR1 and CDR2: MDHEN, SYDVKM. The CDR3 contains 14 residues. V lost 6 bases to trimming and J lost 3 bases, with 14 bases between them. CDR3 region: CASRILDTHTEAFF. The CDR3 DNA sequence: TGTGCCAGCAGGATTCTGGATACCCACACTGAAGCTTTCTTT.

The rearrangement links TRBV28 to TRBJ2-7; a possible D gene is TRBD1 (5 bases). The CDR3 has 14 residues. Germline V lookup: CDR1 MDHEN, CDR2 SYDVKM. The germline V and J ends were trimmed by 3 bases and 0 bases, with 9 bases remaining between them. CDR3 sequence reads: CASSLVRVSYEQYF. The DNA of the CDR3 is TGTGCCAGCAGTTTGGTCAGGGTCTCCTACGAGCAGTACTTC.

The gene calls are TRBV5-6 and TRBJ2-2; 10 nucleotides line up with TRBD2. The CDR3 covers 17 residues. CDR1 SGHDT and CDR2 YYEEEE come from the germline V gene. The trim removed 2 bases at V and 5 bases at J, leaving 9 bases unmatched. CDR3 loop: CASSLALAGAQTGELFF. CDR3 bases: TGTGCCAGCAGCTTAGCGCTAGCGGGAGCCCAGACCGGGGAGCTGTTTTTT.

The CDR3 DNA sequence: TGTGCCAGCAGCCCTCGGGACTCCTTTTACGAGCAGTACTTC. It is translated as CASSPRDSFYEQYF. V gene TRBV7-8 combines with J gene TRBJ2-7; D is perhaps TRBD2 (6 bases). This CDR3 region has 14 residues. The V and J ends lost 5 bases and 4 bases respectively, with 15 bases between them. The germline V gene has CDR1 SGHVS and CDR2 FQNEAQ.

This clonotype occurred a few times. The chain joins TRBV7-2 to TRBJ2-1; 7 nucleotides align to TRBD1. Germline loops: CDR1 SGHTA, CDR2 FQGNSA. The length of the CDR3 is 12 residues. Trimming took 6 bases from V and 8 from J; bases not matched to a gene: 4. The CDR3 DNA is TGTGCCAGCAGGGTCCAGGGGGATGAGCAGTTCTTC. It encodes CASRVQGDEQFF. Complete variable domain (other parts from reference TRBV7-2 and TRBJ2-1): GAGVSQSPSNKVTEKGKDVELRCDPISGHTALYWYRQSLGQGLEFLIYFQGNSAPDKSGLPSDRFSAERTGGSVSTLTIQRTQQEDSAVYLCASRVQGDEQFFGPGTRLTVL.

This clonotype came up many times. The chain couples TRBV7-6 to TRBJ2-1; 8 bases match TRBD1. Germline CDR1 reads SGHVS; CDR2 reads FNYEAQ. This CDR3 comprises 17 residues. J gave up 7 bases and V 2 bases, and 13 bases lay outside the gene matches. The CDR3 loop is CASSLRLGLTGANEQFF. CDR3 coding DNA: TGTGCCAGCAGCTTAAGGTTGGGGCTGACAGGGGCAAATGAGCAGTTCTTC.

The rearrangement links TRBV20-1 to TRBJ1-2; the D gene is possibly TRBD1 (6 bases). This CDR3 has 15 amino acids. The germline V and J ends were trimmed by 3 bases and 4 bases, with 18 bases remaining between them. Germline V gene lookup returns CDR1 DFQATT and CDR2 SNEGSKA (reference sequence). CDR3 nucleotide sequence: TGCAGTGCTAGTGACCCCTACAGGGTAGGCTATGGCTACACCTTC. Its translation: CSASDPYRVGYGYTF.

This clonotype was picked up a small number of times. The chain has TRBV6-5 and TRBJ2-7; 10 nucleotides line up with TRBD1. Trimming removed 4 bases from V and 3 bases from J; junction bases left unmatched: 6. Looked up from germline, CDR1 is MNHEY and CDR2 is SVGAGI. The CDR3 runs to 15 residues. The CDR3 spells CASSSSGTGDYEQYF. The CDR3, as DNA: TGTGCCAGCAGTTCATCCGGGACAGGGGACTACGAGCAGTACTTC.

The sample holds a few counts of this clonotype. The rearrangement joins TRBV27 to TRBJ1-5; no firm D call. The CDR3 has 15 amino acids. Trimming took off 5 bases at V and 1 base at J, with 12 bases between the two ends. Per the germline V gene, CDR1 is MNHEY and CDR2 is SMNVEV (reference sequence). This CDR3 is CASSRSEGSNQPQHF. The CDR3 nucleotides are TGTGCCAGCAGTCGCAGTGAAGGGAGCAATCAGCCCCAGCATTTT.